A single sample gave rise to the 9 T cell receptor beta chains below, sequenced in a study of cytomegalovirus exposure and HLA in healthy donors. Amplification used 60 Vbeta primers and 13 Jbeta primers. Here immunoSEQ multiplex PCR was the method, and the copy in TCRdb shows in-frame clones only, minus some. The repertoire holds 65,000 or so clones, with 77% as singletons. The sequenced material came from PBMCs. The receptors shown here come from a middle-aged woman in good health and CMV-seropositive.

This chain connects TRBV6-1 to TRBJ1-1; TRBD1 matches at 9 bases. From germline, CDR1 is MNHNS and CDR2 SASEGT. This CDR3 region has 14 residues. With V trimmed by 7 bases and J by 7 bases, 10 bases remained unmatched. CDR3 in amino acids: CASIGTGGWNEAFF. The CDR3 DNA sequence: TGTGCCAGCATCGGAACAGGGGGCTGGAATGAAGCTTTCTTT.

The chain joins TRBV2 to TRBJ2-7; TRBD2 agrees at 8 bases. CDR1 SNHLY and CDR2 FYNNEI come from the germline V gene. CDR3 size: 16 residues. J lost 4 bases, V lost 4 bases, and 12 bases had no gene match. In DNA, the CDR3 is TGTGCCAGCAGTGTATTAGCGGGACTAGGCTCGTACGAGCAGTACTTC. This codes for CASSVLAGLGSYEQYF.

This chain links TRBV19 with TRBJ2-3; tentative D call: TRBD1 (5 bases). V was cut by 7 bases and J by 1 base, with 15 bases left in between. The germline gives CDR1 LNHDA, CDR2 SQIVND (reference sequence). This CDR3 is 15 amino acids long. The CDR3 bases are TGTGCCAGTACCCCGGTGGGGCGAGGCACAGATACGCAGTATTTT. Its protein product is CASTPVGRGTDTQYF.

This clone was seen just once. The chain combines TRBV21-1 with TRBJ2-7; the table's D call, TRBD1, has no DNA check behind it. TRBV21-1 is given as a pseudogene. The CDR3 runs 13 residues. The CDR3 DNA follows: TGTGCCAGCAGCAAAAACGGCAGGGTCGAGCAGTACTTC. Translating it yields CASSKNGRVEQYF.

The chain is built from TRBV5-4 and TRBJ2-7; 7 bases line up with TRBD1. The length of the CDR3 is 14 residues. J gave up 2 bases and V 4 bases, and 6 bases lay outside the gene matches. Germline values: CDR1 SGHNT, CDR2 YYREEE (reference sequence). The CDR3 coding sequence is TGTGCCAGCAGCCTGGTTGGACAGGCCTACGAGCAGTACTTC. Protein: CASSLVGQAYEQYF.

The CDR3 nucleotides read TGTGCCAGTAGGATCGCTAGCGGGGGCGCCTACAATGAGCAGTTCTTC. Its protein is CASRIASGGAYNEQFF. This chain links TRBV19 with TRBJ2-1, with 10 positions matching TRBD2. The trim removed 6 bases at V and 2 bases at J, leaving 7 bases unmatched. This CDR3 has 16 residues. Germline-derived CDR1 and CDR2 are LNHDA and SQIVND (reference sequence).

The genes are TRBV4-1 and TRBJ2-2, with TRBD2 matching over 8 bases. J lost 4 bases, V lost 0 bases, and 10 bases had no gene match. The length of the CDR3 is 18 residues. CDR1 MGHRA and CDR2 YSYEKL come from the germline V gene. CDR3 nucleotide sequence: TGCGCCAGCAGCCAAGAAAGTAGCGGGGTGACGAGCACCGGGGAGCTGTTTTTT. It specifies CASSQESSGVTSTGELFF.

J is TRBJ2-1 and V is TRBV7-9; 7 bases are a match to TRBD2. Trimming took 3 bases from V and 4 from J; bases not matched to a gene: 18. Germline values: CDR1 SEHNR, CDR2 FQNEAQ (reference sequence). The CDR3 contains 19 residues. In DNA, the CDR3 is TGTGCCAGCAGCTTCGCTGGGACGGACGCCACGGGGGGTTACAATGAGCAGTTCTTC. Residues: CASSFAGTDATGGYNEQFF. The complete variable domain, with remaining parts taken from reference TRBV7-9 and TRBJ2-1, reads DTGVSQNPRHKITKRGQNVTFRCDPISEHNRLYWYRQTLGQGPEFLTYFQNEAQLEKSRLLSDRFSAERPKGSFSTLEIQRTEQGDSAMYLCASSFAGTDATGGYNEQFFGPGTRLTVL.

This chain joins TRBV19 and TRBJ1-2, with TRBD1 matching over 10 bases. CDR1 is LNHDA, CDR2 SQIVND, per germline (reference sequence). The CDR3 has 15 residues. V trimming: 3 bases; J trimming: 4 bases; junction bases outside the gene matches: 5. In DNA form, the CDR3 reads TGTGCCAGTAGTATTTTAGGGACAGGGGCCTATGGCTACACCTTC. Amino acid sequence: CASSILGTGAYGYTF. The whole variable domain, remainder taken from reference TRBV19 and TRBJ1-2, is DGGITQSPKYLFRKEGQNVTLSCEQNLNHDAMYWYRQDPGQGLRLIYYSQIVNDFQKGDIAEGYSVSREKKESFPLTVTSAQKNPTAFYLCASSILGTGAYGYTFGSGTRLTVV.